What follows is one TCR beta chain and its context. Recovered status in Cohort 3 required two negative PCRs, clearance, or symptom resolution. Germline CDR1 SGHVS, CDR2 FNYEAQ. V was pared by 5 bases and J by 3 bases, with 16 bases between. The CDR3 is 15 residues long. The data stem from a study of blood T cell repertoires in COVID-19. Background on the study: Sources were T cells, B-cell-depleted T cells, or PBMCs; the material itself was cDNA or gDNA.

Original handling: Amplification from reference gene primers served as the basis for estimated nucleated cell counts. The assay was immunoSEQ multiplex PCR, and TCRdb's table has in-frame clones only and misses some. That table is the source of V, J and clone size, and D and trimming were worked out from the DNA. The table records around 250,000 clones, roughly 86% of them present only once. The origin of this receptor is a woman between 45 and 65 years old who had recovered from COVID-19. This chain joins TRBV7-6 and TRBJ2-5; a possible D gene is TRBD2 (6 bases). Sequencing was done on a sample of PBMCs or T cells enriched from blood (not recorded which). In DNA, the CDR3 is TGTGCCAGCAGCCTCTCCGGGAGTGGGAAAGAGACCCAGTACTTC. It encodes CASSLSGSGKETQYF.